This T cell receptor beta chain is from a study of identical twins. TCRdb passed the 5' RACE reads through MiXCR, listing each CDR3 protein once. The top ten hold 0.25% to 0.3% of the sample, which has more than 1.5 million distinct CDR3 sequences, 32% seen once. This sequence was found in a newborn girl in good health. Sequenced material: cord blood.

The CDR3 loop reads CASSSPLTLGAYPASGANVLTF. The CDR3 bases are TGCGCCAGCAGCTCGCCTTTAACCCTTGGTGCCTACCCGGCGTCTGGGGCCAACGTCCTGACTTTC. The chain carries TRBV5-1 and TRBJ2-6, with D unresolved. Per germline, CDR1 SGHRS and CDR2 YFSETQ. V lost 3 bases and J 1 base, leaving 29 bases between the germline ends. This CDR3 has 22 amino acids.